Listed below are T cell receptor beta chains from one sample, sequenced in a study of post-analysis software for immune sequencing data. MiXCR, applied by TCRdb to the PCR reads, yields one record per CDR3 protein. This table holds approximately 630,000 distinct CDR3 sequences, approximately 59% found once. Sequenced: blood. These receptors were collected from a girl aged 2 to 10 with multiple sclerosis. CDR3s include the opening cysteine and the closing phenylalanine or tryptophan. A D gene is named only where the DNA matches it firmly. A row's size may be missing; if present it is once, few, many or a size class.

abundance,d_gene,v_gene,j_gene,CDR3nt,CDR3aa
-,-,TRBV4-3,TRBJ2-3,TGCGCCAGCAGCCAAGGACCGGGACAAAGCACAGATACGCAGTATTTT,CASSQGPGQSTDTQYF
few,TRBD1,TRBV10-3,TRBJ2-7,TGTGCCATCAGGGGTACAGGGGGAACTTCCTACGAGCAGTACTTC,CAIRGTGGTSYEQYF
few,-,TRBV29-1,TRBJ2-3,TGCAGCGTTGAAGTCGTGGAAGGAGATACGCAGTATTTT,CSVEVVEGDTQYF
-,TRBD2,TRBV6-4,TRBJ2-3,TGTGCCAGCAGTGAAGTGTCGGGGACTAGCGGGAGATACGATACGCAGTATTTT,CASSEVSGTSGRYDTQYF
-,TRBD1,TRBV20-1,TRBJ2-3,TGCAGTGGGTTAATTCCCGGGACAGGGCGCACAGATACGCAGTATTTT,CSGLIPGTGRTDTQYF
-,-,TRBV4-3,TRBJ1-2,TGCGCCAGCAGCCAAGATTCTACAGGGTGGGATGGCTACACCTTC,CASSQDSTGWDGYTF
-,TRBD1,TRBV27,TRBJ1-5,TGTGCCAGCCGACAGGGGCTTGGCAATCAGCCCCAGCATTTT,CASRQGLGNQPQHF
-,TRBD1,TRBV20-1,TRBJ2-1,TGCAGTGCTAGCCGGACAGGGGTAATAAATGAGCAGTTCTTC,CSASRTGVINEQFF
-,-,TRBV25-1,TRBJ2-5,TGTGCCAGCAGCACCCAAAGGGGCGCGAGGACGGAGACCCAGTACTTC,CASSTQRGARTETQYF
-,TRBD1,TRBV6-2/TRBV6-3,TRBJ2-1,TGTGCCAGCATTAGCCTTCGACAGGGTAGAAGGGATGAGCAGTTCTTC,CASISLRQGRRDEQFF
-,TRBD2,TRBV12-3/TRBV12-4,TRBJ2-5,TGTGCCAGCAGCCGGGGACTACCCCAAGAGACCCAGTACTTC,CASSRGLPQETQYF
-,TRBD2,TRBV14,TRBJ2-1,TGTGCCAGCAGCCAAGCTGGACTAGATAGTGAGCAGTTCTTC,CASSQAGLDSEQFF
-,TRBD1,TRBV6-6,TRBJ2-2,TGTGCCAGCAGTAAGACAGGGGGCGCAATTATTGACGGGGAGCTGTTTTTT,CASSKTGGAIIDGELFF
few,-,TRBV18,TRBJ1-1,TGTGCCAGCTCGCCTCAGCGGGGAAACACTGAAGCTTTCTTT,CASSPQRGNTEAFF
-,-,TRBV29-1,TRBJ1-2,TGCAGCGCTGCCCCCCAGTCCTCTAACTATGGCTACACCTTC,CSAAPQSSNYGYTF
-,-,TRBV9,TRBJ1-2,TGTGCCAGCAGCGTAGTAGAAGACAGCTATGGCTACACCTTC,CASSVVEDSYGYTF
-,-,TRBV2,TRBJ1-5,TGTGCCAGCAGGTCAACGGGGAGAGGCAATCAGCCCCAGCATTTT,CASRSTGRGNQPQHF
once,TRBD2,TRBV5-1,TRBJ2-5,TGCGCCAGCAGCACAGGACTAGCGGGATTCCAAGAGACCCAGTACTTC,CASSTGLAGFQETQYF